This entry features one T cell receptor (beta chain) sequence. Antigen unknown. Data came from immunoSEQ multiplex PCR; TCRdb stores just in-frame clones and leaves some out. The data show 25,000 to 30,000 clones, 82% seen once. The sample is drawn from a study of regulatory dendritic cells for organ transplantation. Findings and caveats of the study: Naive T cells showed high diversity, memory cells less, memory CD8+ least. Between individuals, the alloreactive memory CD8+ T cell pool differed considerably. Mature dendritic cells appeared to drive more memory CD8+ clonal expansion than regulatory ones.

Deletions cut 8 bases from V and 0 bases from J, with 14 bases between. Germline V gene data show CDR1 as MNHNY and CDR2 as SVGAGI (reference sequence). The CDR3 consists of 15 residues. V gene TRBV6-6 combines with J gene TRBJ1-3; maybe TRBD1 (5 bases). The sample was naive CD8+ T cells from blood. Subset defined: CD45RA+ naive T cells. This receptor was taken from a human donor in good health. Here the CDR3 DNA reads TGTGCCAGCTCCCCGGGGGATGGCTCTGGAAACACCATATATTTT. Translated, it gives CASSPGDGSGNTIYF.